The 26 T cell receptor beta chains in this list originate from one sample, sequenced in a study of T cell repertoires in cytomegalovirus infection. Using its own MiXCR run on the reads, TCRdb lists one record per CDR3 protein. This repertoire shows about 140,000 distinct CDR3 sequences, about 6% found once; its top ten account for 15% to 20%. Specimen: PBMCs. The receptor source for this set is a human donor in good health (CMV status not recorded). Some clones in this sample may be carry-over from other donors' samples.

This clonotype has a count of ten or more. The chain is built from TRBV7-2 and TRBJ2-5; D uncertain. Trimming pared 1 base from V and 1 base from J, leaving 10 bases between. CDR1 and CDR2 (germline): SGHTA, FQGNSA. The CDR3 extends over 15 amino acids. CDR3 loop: CASSLVVASQETQYF. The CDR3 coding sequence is TGTGCCAGCAGCTTAGTGGTAGCTTCCCAAGAGACCCAGTACTTC.

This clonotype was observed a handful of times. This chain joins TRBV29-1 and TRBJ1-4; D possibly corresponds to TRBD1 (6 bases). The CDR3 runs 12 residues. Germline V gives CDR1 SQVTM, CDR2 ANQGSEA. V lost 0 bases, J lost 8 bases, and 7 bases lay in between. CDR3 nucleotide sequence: TGCAGCGTTGAAGAGGGGGGCGAAAAACTGTTTTTT. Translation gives CSVEEGGEKLFF.

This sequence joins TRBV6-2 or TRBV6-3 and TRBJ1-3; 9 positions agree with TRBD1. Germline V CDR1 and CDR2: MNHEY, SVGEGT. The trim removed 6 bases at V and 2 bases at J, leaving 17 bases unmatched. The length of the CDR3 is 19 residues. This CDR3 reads CASREAGTGLRGAGNTIYF. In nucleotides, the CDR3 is TGTGCCAGCAGAGAAGCCGGGACAGGGCTCCGCGGCGCTGGAAACACCATATATTTT.

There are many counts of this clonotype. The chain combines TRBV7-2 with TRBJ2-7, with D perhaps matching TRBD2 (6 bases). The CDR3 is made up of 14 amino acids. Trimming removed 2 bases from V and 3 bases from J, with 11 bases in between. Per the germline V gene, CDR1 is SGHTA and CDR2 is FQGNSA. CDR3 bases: TGTGCCAGCAGCTTAAGGAGGGGATTCTACGAGCAGTACTTC. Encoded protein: CASSLRRGFYEQYF.

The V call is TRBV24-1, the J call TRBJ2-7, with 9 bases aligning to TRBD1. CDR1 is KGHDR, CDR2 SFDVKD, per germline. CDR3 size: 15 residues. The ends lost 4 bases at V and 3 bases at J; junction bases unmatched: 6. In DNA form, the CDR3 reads TGTGCCACCAGTGACACCGGGACAGGGATCTACGAGCAGTACTTC. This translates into CATSDTGTGIYEQYF.

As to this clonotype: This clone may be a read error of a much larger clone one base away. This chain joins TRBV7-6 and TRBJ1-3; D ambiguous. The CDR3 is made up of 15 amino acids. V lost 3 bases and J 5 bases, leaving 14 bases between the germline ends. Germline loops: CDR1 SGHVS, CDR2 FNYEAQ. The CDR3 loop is CASSFNGLGRNTIYF. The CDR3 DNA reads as TGTGCCAGCAGCTTTAACGGACTGGGTCGAAACACCATATATTTT.

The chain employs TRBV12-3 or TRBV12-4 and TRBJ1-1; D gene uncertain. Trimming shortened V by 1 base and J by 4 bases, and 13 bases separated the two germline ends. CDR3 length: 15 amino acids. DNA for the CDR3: TGTGCCAGCAGTTTAGGGCCGGGCAGAGGCACTGAAGCTTTCTTT. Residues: CASSLGPGRGTEAFF.

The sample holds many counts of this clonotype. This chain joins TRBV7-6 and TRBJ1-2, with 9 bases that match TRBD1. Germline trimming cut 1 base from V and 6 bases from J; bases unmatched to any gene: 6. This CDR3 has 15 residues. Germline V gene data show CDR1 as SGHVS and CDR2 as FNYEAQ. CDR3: CASSLEQGARDGYTF. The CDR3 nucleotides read TGTGCCAGCAGCTTAGAACAGGGGGCGCGAGATGGCTACACCTTC.

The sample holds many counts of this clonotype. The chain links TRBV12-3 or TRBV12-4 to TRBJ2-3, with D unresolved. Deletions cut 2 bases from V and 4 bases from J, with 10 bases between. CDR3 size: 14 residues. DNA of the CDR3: TGTGCCAGCAGTTTAAGGACCAACCCAGATACGCAGTATTTT. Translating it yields CASSLRTNPDTQYF.

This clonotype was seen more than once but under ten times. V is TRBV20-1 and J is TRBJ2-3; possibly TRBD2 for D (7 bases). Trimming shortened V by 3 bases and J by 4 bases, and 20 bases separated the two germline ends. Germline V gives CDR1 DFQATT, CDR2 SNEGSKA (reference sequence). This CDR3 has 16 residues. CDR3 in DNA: TGCAGTGCTAGTGGGAGGAGAGGGGGGGAGGCAGATACGCAGTATTTT. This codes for CSASGRRGGEADTQYF.

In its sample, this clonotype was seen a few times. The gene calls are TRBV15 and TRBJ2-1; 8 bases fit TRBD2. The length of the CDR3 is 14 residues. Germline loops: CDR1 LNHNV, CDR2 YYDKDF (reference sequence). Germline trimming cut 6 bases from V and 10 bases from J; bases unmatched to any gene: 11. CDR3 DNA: TGTGCCACCAGTGGCAATAATTTAGCGGGAGAGCAGTTCTTC. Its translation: CATSGNNLAGEQFF. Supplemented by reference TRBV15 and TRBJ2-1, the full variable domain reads DAMVIQNPRYQVTQFGKPVTLSCSQTLNHNVMYWYQQKSSQAPKLLFHYYDKDFNNEADTPDNFQSRRPNTSFCFLDIRSPGLGDTAMYLCATSGNNLAGEQFFGPGTRLTVL.

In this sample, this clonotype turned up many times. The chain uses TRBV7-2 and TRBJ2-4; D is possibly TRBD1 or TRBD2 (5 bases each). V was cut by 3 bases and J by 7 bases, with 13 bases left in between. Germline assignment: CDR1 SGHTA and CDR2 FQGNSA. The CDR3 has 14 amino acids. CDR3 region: CASSFGATGNIQYF. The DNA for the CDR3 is TGTGCCAGCAGCTTCGGGGCCACGGGGAACATTCAGTACTTC. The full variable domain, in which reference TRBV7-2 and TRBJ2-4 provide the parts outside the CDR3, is GAGVSQSPSNKVTEKGKDVELRCDPISGHTALYWYRQSLGQGLEFLIYFQGNSAPDKSGLPSDRFSAERTGGSVSTLTIQRTQQEDSAVYLCASSFGATGNIQYFGAGTRLSVL.

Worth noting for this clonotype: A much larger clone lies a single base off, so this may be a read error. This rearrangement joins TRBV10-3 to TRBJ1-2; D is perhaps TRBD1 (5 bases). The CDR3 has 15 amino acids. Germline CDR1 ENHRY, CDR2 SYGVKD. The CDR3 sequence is CVISERQTLNYGYTF. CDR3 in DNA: TGTGTCATCAGTGAACGACAGACCCTTAACTATGGCTACACCTTC.

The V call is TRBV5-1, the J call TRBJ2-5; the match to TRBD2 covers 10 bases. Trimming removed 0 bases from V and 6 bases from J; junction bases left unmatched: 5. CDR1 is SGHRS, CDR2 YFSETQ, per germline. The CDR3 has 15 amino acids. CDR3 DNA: TGCGCCAGCAGCTTGGAACTAGCGGGGAAACAGACCCAGTACTTC. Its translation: CASSLELAGKQTQYF.

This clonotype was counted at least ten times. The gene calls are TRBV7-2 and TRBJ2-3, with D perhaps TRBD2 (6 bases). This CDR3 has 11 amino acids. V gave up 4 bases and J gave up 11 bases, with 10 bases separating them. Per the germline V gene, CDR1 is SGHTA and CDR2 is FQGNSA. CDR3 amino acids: CASSSPGLQYF. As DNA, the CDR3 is TGTGCCAGCAGCTCTCCGGGACTGCAGTATTTT.

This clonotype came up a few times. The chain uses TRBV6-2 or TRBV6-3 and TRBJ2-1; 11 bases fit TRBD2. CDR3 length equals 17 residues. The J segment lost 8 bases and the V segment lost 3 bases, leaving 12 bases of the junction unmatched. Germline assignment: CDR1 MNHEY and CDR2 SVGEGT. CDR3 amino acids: CASSYGLAGTAGDEQFF. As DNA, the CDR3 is TGTGCCAGCAGTTATGGACTAGCGGGTACCGCGGGCGATGAGCAGTTCTTC.

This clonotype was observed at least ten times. The CDR3 loop is CASSNGGRAMNTEAFF. CDR3 DNA sequence: TGTGCCAGCAGCAACGGAGGGCGTGCAATGAACACTGAAGCTTTCTTT. The chain combines TRBV7-6 with TRBJ1-1; D gene unclear. Germline V CDR1 and CDR2: SGHVS, FNYEAQ. The CDR3 has 16 amino acids. V was trimmed by 5 bases and J by 0 bases, leaving 16 bases between them.

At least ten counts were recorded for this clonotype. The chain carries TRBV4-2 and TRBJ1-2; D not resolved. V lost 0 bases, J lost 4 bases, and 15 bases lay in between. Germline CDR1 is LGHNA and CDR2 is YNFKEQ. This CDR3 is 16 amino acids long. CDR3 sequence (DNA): TGTGCCAGCAGCCAAGATGGCGGGTCCTCCTCCTATGGCTACACCTTC. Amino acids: CASSQDGGSSSYGYTF.

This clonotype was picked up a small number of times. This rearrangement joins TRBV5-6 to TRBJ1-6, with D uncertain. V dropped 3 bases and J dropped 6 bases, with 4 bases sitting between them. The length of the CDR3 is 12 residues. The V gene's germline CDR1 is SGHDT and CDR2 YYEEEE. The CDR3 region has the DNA TGTGCCAGCAGCTACAGTAATTCACCCCTCCACTTT. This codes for CASSYSNSPLHF.

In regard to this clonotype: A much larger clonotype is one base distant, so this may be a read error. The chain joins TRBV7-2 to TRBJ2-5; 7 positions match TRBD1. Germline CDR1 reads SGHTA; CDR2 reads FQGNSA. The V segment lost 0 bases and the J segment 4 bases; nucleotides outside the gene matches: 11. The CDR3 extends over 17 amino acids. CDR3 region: CASSLAMSGGIRETQYF. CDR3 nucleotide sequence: TGTGCCAGCAGCTTAGCAATGTCAGGGGGAATACGAGAGACCCAGTACTTC.

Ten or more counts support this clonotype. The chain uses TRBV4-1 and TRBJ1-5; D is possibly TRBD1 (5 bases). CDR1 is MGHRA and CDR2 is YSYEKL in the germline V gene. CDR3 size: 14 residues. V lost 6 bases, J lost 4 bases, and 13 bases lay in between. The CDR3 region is CASRPTDANQPQHF. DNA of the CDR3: TGCGCCAGCAGACCGACAGATGCTAATCAGCCCCAGCATTTT.

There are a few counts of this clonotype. In DNA, the CDR3 is TGTGCCAGCAGCGTAGGGCAGTCAGATACGCAGTATTTT. Translation: CASSVGQSDTQYF. The chain combines TRBV9 with TRBJ2-3; D is uncertain. The CDR3 runs 13 residues. Germline loops: CDR1 SGDLS, CDR2 YYNGEE. V was cut by 0 bases and J by 4 bases, with 6 bases left in between.

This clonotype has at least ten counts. The CDR3 sequence: CASSGTGFIGELFF. The CDR3 DNA sequence: TGTGCCAGCAGCGGAACAGGGTTCATCGGGGAGCTGTTTTTT. The chain employs TRBV7-6 and TRBJ2-2; TRBD1 is a possible D gene (6 bases). The CDR3 sequence is 14 residues long. The germline V and J ends were trimmed by 5 bases and 7 bases, with 14 bases remaining between them. The germline gives CDR1 SGHVS, CDR2 FNYEAQ.

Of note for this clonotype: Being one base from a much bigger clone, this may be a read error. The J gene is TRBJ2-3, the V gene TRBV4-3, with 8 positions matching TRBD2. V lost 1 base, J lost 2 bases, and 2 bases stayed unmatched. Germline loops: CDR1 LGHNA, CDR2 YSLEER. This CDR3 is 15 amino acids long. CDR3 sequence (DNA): TGCGCCAGCAGCCAAGGGCGGGGGGTCACAGATACGCAGTATTTT. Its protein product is CASSQGRGVTDTQYF.

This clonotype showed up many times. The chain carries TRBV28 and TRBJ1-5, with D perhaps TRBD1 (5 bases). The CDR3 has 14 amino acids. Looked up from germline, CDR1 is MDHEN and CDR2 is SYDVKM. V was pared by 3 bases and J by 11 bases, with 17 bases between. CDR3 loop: CASSFAGPLSTQHF. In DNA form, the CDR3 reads TGTGCCAGCAGTTTCGCGGGGCCTTTGTCAACCCAGCATTTT.

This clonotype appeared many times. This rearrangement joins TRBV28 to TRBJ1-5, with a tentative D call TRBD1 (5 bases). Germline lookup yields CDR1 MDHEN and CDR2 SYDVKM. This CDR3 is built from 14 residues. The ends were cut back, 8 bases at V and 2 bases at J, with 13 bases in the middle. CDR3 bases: TGTGCCAGCGTCCAGGGAAACGGCAATCAGCCCCAGCATTTT. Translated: CASVQGNGNQPQHF.